A single TCR beta chain is shown here with its context. The antigen remains unidentified. The germline CDR1 and CDR2 sequences are LGHDT and YNNKEL (reference sequence). The CDR3 has 16 residues. Trimming took off 2 bases at V and 2 bases at J, with 15 bases between the two ends. This sample was taken from a study of vaccination effects on CD4 cells after COVID-19. Only in-frame clones appear in the TCRdb table, and some are missing; sequencing was by immunoSEQ multiplex PCR. The sample yields tens of thousands of clones, around 70% seen once. On roughly day 10 of culture, CD4+ T cells were separated out. Each participant received a vaccine that was either BNT162b2 or mRNA-1273, given as two doses.

The sequence was collected from a human donor who received a COVID-19 vaccine. The specimen comprised CD4+ T cells from PBMCs cultured without peptide, sampled after COVID-19 vaccination. This sequence joins TRBV3-1 (or the pseudogene TRBV3-2) and TRBJ1-1; no clear D gene. CDR3: CASSQYIYSPNTEAFF. The DNA for the CDR3 is TGTGCCAGCAGCCAATATATTTACAGCCCAAACACTGAAGCTTTCTTT.